This record concerns one T cell receptor (beta chain) sequence. Its antigen is unknown. This sample is part of a study of T-cell memory formation after mild COVID-19. Study-level findings and limits: Pre-infection memory contained some responding clones, which suggested that cross-reactive memory had joined.

MiXCR, applied by TCRdb to the 5' RACE reads, yields one record per CDR3 protein. This table has roughly 170,000 distinct CDR3 sequences, roughly 20% appearing once. This CDR3 spans 16 amino acids. Germline-derived CDR1 and CDR2 are SGHVS and FNYEAQ. The V and J ends lost 4 bases and 2 bases, in that order; junction bases with no gene match: 5. The receptor comes from a man between 18 and 35 years old who had mild COVID-19 (a few samples of this study predate the infection). Cell type and time point are not known. The chain has TRBV7-6 and TRBJ2-7; 13 bases are shared with TRBD2. Sequenced: PBMCs or a T cell subset sorted from them (not recorded which). The CDR3 bases are TGTGCCAGCAGCTATCGACTAGCGGGGGGTACCTACGAGCAGTACTTC. Translation: CASSYRLAGGTYEQYF.